Each of the 14 T cell receptor beta chains below was sequenced from the same sample in a study of spatial heterogeneity in lung cancer. TCRdb redid the calling of the 5' RACE reads with MiXCR, one entry per CDR3 protein. Of 11,000 to 15,000 distinct CDR3 sequences listed, around 10% are singletons. Time point here: sample taken at primary tumor resection. In each case, whole RNA from tumor, nontumor lung or frozen PBMC was sequenced unsorted. The starting material was PBMCs, obtained at surgery. These receptors all come from a male donor with early-stage non-small cell lung cancer.

Remarks on this clonotype: Being one base from a much bigger clone, this may be a read error. The chain joins TRBV9 to TRBJ2-4, with 9 bases matching TRBD2. From germline, CDR1 is SGDLS and CDR2 YYNGEE. This CDR3 is built from 15 residues. Here the CDR3 reads CASSAAGAGGNIKYF. CDR3 nucleotides: TGTGCCAGCAGTGCCGCGGGAGCGGGAGGAAACATTAAGTACTTC.

CDR3 protein: CASTFERGLVNTEAFF. In DNA, the CDR3 is TGTGCCAGCACATTCGAACGTGGGCTGGTAAACACTGAAGCTTTCTTT. The genes are TRBV6-1 and TRBJ1-1; the D is unclear. The CDR3 is 16 residues long. Germline values: CDR1 MNHNS, CDR2 SASEGT. Trimming pared 7 bases from V and 2 bases from J, leaving 20 bases between.

This clonotype was detected ten times or more. The chain links TRBV7-9 to TRBJ1-6; D not resolved. Deletions cut 4 bases from V and 7 bases from J, with 8 bases between. The germline CDR1 and CDR2 sequences are SEHNR and FQNEAQ (reference sequence). The CDR3 runs 13 residues. CDR3 amino acids: CASSSSGNSPLHF. DNA of the CDR3: TGTGCCAGCAGCTCCAGCGGGAATTCACCCCTCCACTTT.

Ten or more counts support this clonotype. This rearrangement joins TRBV12-3 or TRBV12-4 to TRBJ2-5; D call uncertain. The CDR3 covers 13 residues. With 5 bases removed from V and 5 bases from J, the gap between germline ends came to 12 bases. The CDR3 DNA follows: TGTGCCAGCAGTGAGACAACCTTCGAGACCCAGTACTTC. Its translation is CASSETTFETQYF.

Of note for this clonotype: One end of the junction varies from germline; a read error may be responsible. J is TRBJ1-1 and V is TRBV5-4; tentatively, D is TRBD1 (6 bases). This CDR3 has 14 residues. Germline loops: CDR1 SGHNT, CDR2 YYREEE (reference sequence). This CDR3 is CVSSFRRGTTEAFF. CDR3 DNA sequence: TGTGTCAGCAGCTTCCGTAGGGGGACGACTGAAGCTTTCTTT.

This clonotype was seen at least ten times. The CDR3 coding sequence is TGCAGTGCTAGCCAATATCCAAGCGGGAGCCCCTACAATGAGCAGTTCTTC. Protein sequence: CSASQYPSGSPYNEQFF. This rearrangement joins TRBV20-1 to TRBJ2-1, with 8 positions matching TRBD2. This CDR3 comprises 17 residues. CDR1 and CDR2 from the germline V gene are DFQATT and SNEGSKA (reference sequence). V gave up 3 bases and J gave up 2 bases; unmatched junction bases: 12.

The gene calls are TRBV27 and TRBJ2-5; 9 bases are shared with TRBD1. This CDR3 has 16 amino acids. Germline V CDR1 and CDR2: MNHEY, SMNVEV (reference sequence). Losses at the gene ends were 4 bases for V and 2 bases for J; bases not matched to a gene: 8. The CDR3, as DNA: TGTGCCAGCAGTTCCAGTAACAGGGGGCTTCAAGAGACCCAGTACTTC. This encodes CASSSSNRGLQETQYF.

This clonotype was observed many times. This chain joins TRBV7-2 and TRBJ2-1, with 9 bases matching TRBD2. With V trimmed by 0 bases and J by 7 bases, 10 bases remained unmatched. Germline CDR1 is SGHTA and CDR2 is FQGNSA. The CDR3 length is 17 residues. CDR3 coding DNA: TGTGCCAGCAGCTTAGCGAGGGCGGGAGGGGGGTCTAATGAGCAGTTCTTC. Amino acids: CASSLARAGGGSNEQFF.

There are many counts of this clonotype. The chain couples TRBV27 to TRBJ2-7; 7 bases are a match to TRBD1. V lost 4 bases and J lost 2; bases outside the gene matches: 5. Germline assignment: CDR1 MNHEY and CDR2 SMNVEV (reference sequence). The length of the CDR3 is 14 residues. CDR3 bases: TGTGCCAGCAGTTCAAATGGACAGGCCTACGAGCAGTACTTC. Translation: CASSSNGQAYEQYF.

This clonotype has a count of ten or more. V gene TRBV2 combines with J gene TRBJ1-5; D is perhaps TRBD1 (6 bases). Germline V gene data show CDR1 as SNHLY and CDR2 as FYNNEI. V lost 3 bases and J 5 bases, leaving 17 bases between the germline ends. The CDR3 runs to 16 residues. CDR3 nucleotides: TGTGCCAGCAGTGATCGCTCAGGGGTCGCCGATCAGCCCCAGCATTTT. It specifies CASSDRSGVADQPQHF.

The table lists this clonotype with many counts. The V call is TRBV7-3, the J call TRBJ2-7; D remains ambiguous. Trimming removed 3 bases from V and 5 bases from J, with 11 bases in between. The germline V gene has CDR1 SGHTA and CDR2 FQGTGA. The CDR3 has 13 amino acids. CDR3 coding DNA: TGTGCCAGCAGCTTCAATTGGGGTAACGAGCAGTACTTC. It codes for CASSFNWGNEQYF.

This clonotype was seen ten or more times. This chain links TRBV6-1 with TRBJ2-3; D gene unclear. Trimming took 6 bases from V and 0 from J, leaving 10 bases between them. Germline values: CDR1 MNHNS, CDR2 SASEGT. The length of the CDR3 is 14 residues. The CDR3 loop is CASSPGTSTDTQYF. The CDR3 DNA sequence: TGTGCCAGCAGCCCAGGTACCAGCACAGATACGCAGTATTTT.

This clonotype turned up a few times. The chain is built from TRBV28 and TRBJ1-5, with a tentative D call TRBD1 (5 bases). The CDR3 runs to 15 residues. Germline assignment: CDR1 MDHEN and CDR2 SYDVKM. V shed 5 bases and J shed 1 base, with 12 bases lying between them. CDR3 region: CASSVVKGSNQPQHF. The CDR3 nucleotides read TGTGCCAGCAGTGTGGTGAAGGGGAGCAATCAGCCCCAGCATTTT.

This clonotype has a count of ten or more. The V and J genes are TRBV7-2 and TRBJ1-2, with D maybe TRBD1 (5 bases). The CDR3 length is 16 residues. Germline CDR1 SGHTA, CDR2 FQGNSA. Trimming pared 5 bases from V and 4 bases from J, leaving 20 bases between. The CDR3 loop is CASSPPNWGGTYGYTF. The CDR3 bases are TGTGCCAGCAGCCCCCCTAATTGGGGGGGTACCTATGGCTACACCTTC.